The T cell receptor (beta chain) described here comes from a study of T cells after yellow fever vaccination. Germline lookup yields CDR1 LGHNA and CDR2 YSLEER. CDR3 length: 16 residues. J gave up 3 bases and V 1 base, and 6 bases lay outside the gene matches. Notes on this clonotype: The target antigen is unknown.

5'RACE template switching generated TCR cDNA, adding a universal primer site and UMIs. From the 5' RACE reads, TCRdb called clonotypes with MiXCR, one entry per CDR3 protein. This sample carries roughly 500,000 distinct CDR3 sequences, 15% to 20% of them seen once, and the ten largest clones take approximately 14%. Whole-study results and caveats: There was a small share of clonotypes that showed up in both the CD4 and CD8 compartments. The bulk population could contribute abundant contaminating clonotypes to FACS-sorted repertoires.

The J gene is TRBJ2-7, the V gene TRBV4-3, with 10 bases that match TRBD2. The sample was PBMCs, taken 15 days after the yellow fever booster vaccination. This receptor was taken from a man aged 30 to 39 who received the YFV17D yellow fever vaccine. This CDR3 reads CASSQVLAGKIYEQYF. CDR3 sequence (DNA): TGCGCCAGCAGCCAAGTACTAGCGGGAAAAATCTACGAGCAGTACTTC.